Listed here are 6 T cell receptor beta chains from one sample, sequenced in a study of identical twins. TCRdb itself ran the 5' RACE reads through MiXCR, one entry per CDR3 protein. The sample lists 1.5 million to 2 million distinct CDR3 sequences, around 29% seen once, with less than 0.35% in the top ten. The source material was cord blood. These TCRs come from a newborn girl in good health.

V and J are TRBV2 and TRBJ2-4, with TRBD1 as a possible D gene (6 bases). This CDR3 region has 15 residues. V was shortened by 5 bases and J by 13 bases, with 24 bases between the two germline ends. CDR1 and CDR2 from the germline V gene are SNHLY and FYNNEI. The CDR3 region is CASSRSGTSLSEQYF. The CDR3, as DNA: TGTGCCAGCAGTAGGTCCGGGACATCTTTATCGGAGCAGTACTTC.

The chain has TRBV5-1 and TRBJ1-1, with 10 bases lining up with TRBD1. J gave up 6 bases and V 4 bases, and 6 bases lay outside the gene matches. CDR3 length: 14 amino acids. Germline V CDR1 and CDR2: SGHRS, YFSETQ. CDR3 in DNA: TGCGCCAGCAGCCCGGGACAGGGGTTCCCTGAAGCTTTCTTT. Protein: CASSPGQGFPEAFF.

Details on this clonotype: The junction differs from germline at one of its ends, possibly a read error. The chain employs TRBV12-3 or TRBV12-4 and TRBJ1-1, with D perhaps TRBD1 (5 bases). The CDR3 has 14 residues. CDR3 amino acids: CASSQDIRNAEAFF. The DNA for the CDR3 is TGTGCCAGCAGTCAGGACATCCGGAACGCTGAAGCTTTCTTT.

This clonotype showed up just a few times. The chain uses TRBV12-3 or TRBV12-4 and TRBJ2-4; 11 bases fit TRBD2. V was pared by 3 bases and J by 0 bases, with 16 bases of the junction left unmatched. The CDR3 spans 21 residues. CDR3 sequence reads: CASSFILLAGVWGRAKNIQYF. The CDR3 nucleotides are TGTGCCAGCAGTTTCATTTTACTAGCGGGAGTGTGGGGTAGAGCCAAAAACATTCAGTACTTC.

This rearrangement joins TRBV5-4 to TRBJ2-2; tentatively, D is TRBD2 (5 bases). V was cut by 1 base and J by 7 bases, with 8 bases left in between. CDR3 length: 13 residues. The germline CDR1 and CDR2 sequences are SGHNT and YYREEE (reference sequence). CDR3 protein: CASSLTRIGELFF. The CDR3 DNA reads as TGTGCCAGCAGCTTGACTAGAATCGGGGAGCTGTTTTTT.

The chain carries TRBV5-1 and TRBJ2-7, with TRBD2 identical over 11 bases. Germline V lookup: CDR1 SGHRS, CDR2 YFSETQ. The V segment lost 5 bases and the J segment 3 bases; nucleotides outside the gene matches: 10. This CDR3 is built from 16 residues. CDR3 in DNA: TGCGCCAGCAGGTCCGGGACTAGCGGTTATTACTACGAGCAGTACTTC. It encodes CASRSGTSGYYYEQYF.